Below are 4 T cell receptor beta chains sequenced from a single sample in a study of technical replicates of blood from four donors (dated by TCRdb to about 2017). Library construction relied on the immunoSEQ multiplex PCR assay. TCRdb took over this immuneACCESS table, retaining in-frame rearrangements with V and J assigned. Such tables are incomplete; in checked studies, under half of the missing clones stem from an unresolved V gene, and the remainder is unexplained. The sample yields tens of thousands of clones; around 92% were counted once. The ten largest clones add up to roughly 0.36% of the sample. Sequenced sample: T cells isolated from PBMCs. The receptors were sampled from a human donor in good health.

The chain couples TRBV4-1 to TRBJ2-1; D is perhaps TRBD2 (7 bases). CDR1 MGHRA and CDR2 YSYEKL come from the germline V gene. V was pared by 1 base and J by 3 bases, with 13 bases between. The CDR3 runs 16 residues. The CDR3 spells CASSQGERGHYNEQFF. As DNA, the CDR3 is TGCGCCAGCAGCCAAGGCGAGCGGGGACACTACAATGAGCAGTTCTTC.

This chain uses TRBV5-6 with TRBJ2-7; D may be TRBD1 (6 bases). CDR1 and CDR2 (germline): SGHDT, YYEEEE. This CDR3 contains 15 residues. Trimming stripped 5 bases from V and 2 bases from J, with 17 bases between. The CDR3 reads CASRGRTGRPYEQYF. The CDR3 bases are TGTGCCAGCAGGGGGAGAACAGGGCGTCCCTACGAGCAGTACTTC.

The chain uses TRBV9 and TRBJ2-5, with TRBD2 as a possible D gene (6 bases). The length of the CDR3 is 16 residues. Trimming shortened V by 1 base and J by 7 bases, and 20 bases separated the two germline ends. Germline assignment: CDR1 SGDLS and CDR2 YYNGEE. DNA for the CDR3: TGTGCCAGCAGCGTACCCTCCGCGGGGACGAGTGGGACCCAGTACTTC. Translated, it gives CASSVPSAGTSGTQYF. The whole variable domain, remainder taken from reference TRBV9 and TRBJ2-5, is DSGVTQTPKHLITATGQRVTLRCSPRSGDLSVYWYQQSLDQGLQFLIQYYNGEERAKGNILERFSAQQFPDLHSELNLSSLELGDSALYFCASSVPSAGTSGTQYFGPGTRLLVL.

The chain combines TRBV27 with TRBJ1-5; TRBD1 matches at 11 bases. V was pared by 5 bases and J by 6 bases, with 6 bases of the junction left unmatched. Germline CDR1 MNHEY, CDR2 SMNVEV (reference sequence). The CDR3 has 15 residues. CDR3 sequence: CASSLGQGAGQPQHF. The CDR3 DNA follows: TGTGCCAGCAGTCTAGGACAGGGGGCAGGTCAGCCCCAGCATTTT.